The rows below give T cell receptor beta chains drawn from one sample of a study of OX40 agonist ivuxolimab in advanced cancers. Repertoires were generated with immunoSEQ multiplex PCR, while TCRdb's copy carries only in-frame clones and drops some. The table includes about 61,000 clones, 85% to 90% detected once. The material was CD4+ or CD8+ T cells sorted from blood, obtained in a trial of the OX40 agonist ivuxolimab. The receptors were gathered from an adult with an advanced solid tumor such as melanoma, head and neck, liver or kidney cancer. Each CDR3 is given with its conserved first and last residue. The order of the fields is J gene, D gene, clone size, V gene, CDR3 DNA, CDR3 protein. The D gene is left open where the match is weak. Clone sizes are given selectively: once, few, many, or a class where the clone is expanded.

>TRBJ2-5|.|.|TRBV20-1
TGCAGTGCTAGAGTGGTGGAGACCCAGTACTTC
CSARVVETQYF
>TRBJ2-5|.|.|TRBV7-8
TGTGCCAGCAGCTTAGAGGAAGGATGGGAGACCCAGTACTTC
CASSLEEGWETQYF
>TRBJ2-2|.|.|TRBV19
TGTGCCAGTAGTGACCCAGGGGCGCACACCGGGGAGCTGTTTTTT
CASSDPGAHTGELFF
>TRBJ1-2|.|once|TRBV10-3
TGTGCCATCAGTGAGCAGGGGATTTTGGCGGGCTACACCTTC
CAISEQGILAGYTF
>TRBJ2-5|TRBD2|.|TRBV6-1
TGTGCCAGCAGTGGACTAGCGGGGGGGCGGGAGACCCAGTACTTC
CASSGLAGGRETQYF
>TRBJ2-3|.|.|TRBV5-4
TGTGCCAGCAGCCGCACAGATACGCAGTATTTT
CASSRTDTQYF
>TRBJ2-7|TRBD1|.|TRBV2
TGTGCCAGCAGTGGGGACAGGGGGGGAGAGCAGTACTTC
CASSGDRGGEQYF
>TRBJ1-5|TRBD1|.|TRBV19
TGTGCCAGTAGTACGGACAGGGCAAGAAATCAGCCCCAGCATTTT
CASSTDRARNQPQHF
>TRBJ2-3|.|once|TRBV18
TGTGCCAGCTCACCTCCGGGTGAGGATACGCAGTATTTT
CASSPPGEDTQYF
>TRBJ1-5|.|.|TRBV18
TGTGCCACCAAACTTGGGAGGAATCAGCCCCAGCATTTT
CATKLGRNQPQHF
>TRBJ2-7|.|.|TRBV5-1
TGCGCCAGCAGCTTGGGATCAGGGTCCCCCTACGAGCAGTACTTC
CASSLGSGSPYEQYF
>TRBJ1-1|.|.|TRBV18
TGTGCCAGCTCACCCCTTTTAGATGAAGCTTTCTTT
CASSPLLDEAFF
>TRBJ1-6|.|.|TRBV18
TGTGCCAGCTCACGAGGCCAAGGGGAAACCTATAATTCACCCCTCCACTTT
CASSRGQGETYNSPLHF
>TRBJ1-1|TRBD1|.|TRBV12-5
TGTGCTGGGCAACAGGGGGCACTGGACACTGAAGCTTTCTTT
CAGQQGALDTEAFF